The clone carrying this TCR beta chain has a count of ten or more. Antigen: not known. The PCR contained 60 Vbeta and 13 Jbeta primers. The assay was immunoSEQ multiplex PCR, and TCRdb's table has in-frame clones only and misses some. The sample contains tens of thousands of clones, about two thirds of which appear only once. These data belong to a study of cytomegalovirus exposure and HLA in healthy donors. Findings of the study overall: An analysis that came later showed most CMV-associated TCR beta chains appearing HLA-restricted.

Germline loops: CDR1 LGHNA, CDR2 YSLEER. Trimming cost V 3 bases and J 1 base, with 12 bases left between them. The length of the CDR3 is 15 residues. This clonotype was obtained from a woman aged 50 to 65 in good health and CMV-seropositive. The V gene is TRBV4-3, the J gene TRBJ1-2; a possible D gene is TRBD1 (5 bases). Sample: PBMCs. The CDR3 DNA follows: TGCGCCAGCAGCCAGACGACAGTAGATAACTATGGCTACACCTTC. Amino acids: CASSQTTVDNYGYTF.